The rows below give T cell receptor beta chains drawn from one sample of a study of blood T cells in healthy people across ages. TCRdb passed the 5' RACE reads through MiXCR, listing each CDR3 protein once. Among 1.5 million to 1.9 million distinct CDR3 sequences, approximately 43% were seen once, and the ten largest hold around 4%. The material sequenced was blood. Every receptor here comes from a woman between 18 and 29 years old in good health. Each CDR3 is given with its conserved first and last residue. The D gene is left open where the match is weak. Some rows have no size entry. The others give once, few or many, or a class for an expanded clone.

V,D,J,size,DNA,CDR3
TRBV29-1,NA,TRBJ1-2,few,TGCAGCGTGGTAACAGAAACCTATGGCTACACCTTC,CSVVTETYGYTF
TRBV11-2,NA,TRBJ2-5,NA,TGTGCCAGCAGAGCCCTCCCTAGGGCACAAGAGACCCAGTACTTC,CASRALPRAQETQYF
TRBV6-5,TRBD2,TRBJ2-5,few,TGTGCCAGCAGTAGATCCGGGACTAGCGTATACGTGCAGTACTTC,CASSRSGTSVYVQYF
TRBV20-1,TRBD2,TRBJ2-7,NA,TGCAGTGTATTAGCGGGAGGCCGAACCTACGAGCAGTACTTC,CSVLAGGRTYEQYF
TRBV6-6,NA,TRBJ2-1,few,TGTGCCAGCATGAAACCTAATGAGCAGTTCTTC,CASMKPNEQFF
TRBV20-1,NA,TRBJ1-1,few,TGCAGTGCTACCCGGCCTAACACGAACACTGAAGCTTTCTTT,CSATRPNTNTEAFF
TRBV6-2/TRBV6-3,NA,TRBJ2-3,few,TGTGCCAGCAGCCCTTGGCGGGTAAAAGCGGAAGATACGCAGTATTTT,CASSPWRVKAEDTQYF
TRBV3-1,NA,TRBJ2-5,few,TGTGCCAGCAGCCAACATGGGTCGGGGGAGACCCAGTACTTC,CASSQHGSGETQYF
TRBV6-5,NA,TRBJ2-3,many,TGTGCCAGCAGTACTGGGCCAACCAGGGAAAGAGATACGCAGTATTTT,CASSTGPTRERDTQYF
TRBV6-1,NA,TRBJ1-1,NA,TGTGCCAGCAGTGGTAAGACAGCCATGAACACTGAAGCTTTCTTT,CASSGKTAMNTEAFF
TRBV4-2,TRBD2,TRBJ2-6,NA,TGTGCCAGCAGCCAAGCGCAGCGGGAGGGCCGACTGAGCTCTGGGGCCAACGTCCTGACTTTC,CASSQAQREGRLSSGANVLTF
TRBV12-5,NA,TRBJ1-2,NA,TGTGCTAGTGGTTTGGGCAGCCTCTATGGCTACACCTTC,CASGLGSLYGYTF
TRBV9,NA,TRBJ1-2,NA,TGTGCCAGCAGCCGGGCGGGGCAGGGCTATGGCTACACCTTC,CASSRAGQGYGYTF
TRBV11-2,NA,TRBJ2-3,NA,TGTGCCAGCCAATGGGGGGGCACAGATACGCAGTATTTT,CASQWGGTDTQYF
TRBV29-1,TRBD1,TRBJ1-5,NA,TGCAGCGTATCCGGGACAGATAATTATCAGCCCCAGCATTTT,CSVSGTDNYQPQHF
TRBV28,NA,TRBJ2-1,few,TGTGCCAGCAGTCCGGGCGACGGAAATGAGCAGTTCTTC,CASSPGDGNEQFF
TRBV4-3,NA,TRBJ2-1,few,TGCGCCAGCAGCCGAGACTTGGCCCGCTTTTACAATGAGCAGTTCTTC,CASSRDLARFYNEQFF
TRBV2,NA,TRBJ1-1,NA,TGTGCCAGCAGTGACGGCCAGGGTGACACTGAAGCTTTCTTT,CASSDGQGDTEAFF
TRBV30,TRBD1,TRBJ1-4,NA,TGTGCCACCGGGACAGGGTTAAGCGAAAAACTGTTTTTT,CATGTGLSEKLFF
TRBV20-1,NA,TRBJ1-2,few,TGCAGTGCTAGTAAACAGGGACTGGACTATGGCTACACCTTC,CSASKQGLDYGYTF
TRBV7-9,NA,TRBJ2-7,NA,TGTGCCAGCAGCTTAGAGGTCTGGGGTAGCTCCTACGAGCAGTACTTC,CASSLEVWGSSYEQYF
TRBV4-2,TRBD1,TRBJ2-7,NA,TGTGCCAGCAGTCAAGAGGGACAGGGAACCTACGAGCAGTACTTC,CASSQEGQGTYEQYF
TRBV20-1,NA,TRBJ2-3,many,TGCAGTGCTAACCGGGGTACAGATACGCAGTATTTT,CSANRGTDTQYF
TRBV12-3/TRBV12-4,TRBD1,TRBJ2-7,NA,TGTGCCAGCAGTTTAGGGGTGGGGACAGGGGGCTACGAGCAGTACTTC,CASSLGVGTGGYEQYF
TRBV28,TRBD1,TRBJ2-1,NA,TGTGCCAGCAGTTTAACGACAGGGGACGTTTTCAATGAGCAGTTCTTC,CASSLTTGDVFNEQFF
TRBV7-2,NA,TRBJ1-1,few,TGTGCCAGCAGCTTAGAGGGTGGTAGTGACACTGAAGCTTTCTTT,CASSLEGGSDTEAFF
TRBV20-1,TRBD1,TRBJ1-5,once,TGCAGTGCTAGAGTGGGGACAGGGAGTCAGCCCCAGCATTTT,CSARVGTGSQPQHF
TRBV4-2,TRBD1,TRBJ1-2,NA,TGTGCCAGCAGCCATACAGGGGGCGCGCCGCATGGCTACACCTTC,CASSHTGGAPHGYTF
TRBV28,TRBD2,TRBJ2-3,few,TGTGCCAGCAGTTTATACCCGGGGTATGGGACTAGCTACACAGATACGCAGTATTTT,CASSLYPGYGTSYTDTQYF
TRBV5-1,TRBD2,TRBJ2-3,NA,TGCGCCAGCAGCCTCGGACTAGCCCAGAGCACAGATACGCAGTATTTT,CASSLGLAQSTDTQYF
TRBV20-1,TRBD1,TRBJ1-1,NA,TGCAGTTGGGGACAGATGAACACTGAAGCTTTCTTT,CSWGQMNTEAFF
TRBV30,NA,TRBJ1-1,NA,TGTGCCTGGAGTACACGGAAGAACACTGAAGCTTTCTTT,CAWSTRKNTEAFF
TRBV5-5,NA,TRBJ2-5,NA,TGTGCCAGCAGCTTAGCTGATGGTGAGCAGTACTTC,CASSLADGEQYF
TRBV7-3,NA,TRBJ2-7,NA,TGTGCCAGCAGCTTAGTTGGAGGGCAGAACTACGAGCAGTACTTC,CASSLVGGQNYEQYF
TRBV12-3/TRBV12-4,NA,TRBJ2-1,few,TGTGCCAGCAGTTTAGCGGGAGTTAGGGCCAATGAGCAGTTCTTC,CASSLAGVRANEQFF
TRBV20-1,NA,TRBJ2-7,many,TGCAGTGCTACCGCTGGCTCCAGGGTATTCTACGAGCAGTACTTC,CSATAGSRVFYEQYF
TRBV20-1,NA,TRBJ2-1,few,TGCAGTGCTAGAGATTTTAGTAGGAACTCCTACAATGAGCAGTTCTTC,CSARDFSRNSYNEQFF
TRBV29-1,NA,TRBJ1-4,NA,TGCAGCGTTGATCTGGGAAGGGAAAAACTGTTTTTT,CSVDLGREKLFF
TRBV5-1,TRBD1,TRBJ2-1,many,TGCGCCAGCAGCGGGGACAGGGGAAATGAGCAGTTCTTC,CASSGDRGNEQFF
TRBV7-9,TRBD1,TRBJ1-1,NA,TGTGCCAGCAGCTTCATGGGACAGTCGAACACTGAAGCTTTCTTT,CASSFMGQSNTEAFF
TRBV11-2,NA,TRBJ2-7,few,TGTGCCAGCAGCTCAGCCCTTTCTGCCTACGAGCAGTACTTC,CASSSALSAYEQYF
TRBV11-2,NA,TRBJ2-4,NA,TGTGCCAGCCGCAGGGCAGGGGTGGCCAAAAACATTCAGTACTTC,CASRRAGVAKNIQYF
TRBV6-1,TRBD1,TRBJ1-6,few,TGTGCCAGCAGTGAAGCGCGGACAGGGGGATCACCCCTCCACTTT,CASSEARTGGSPLHF
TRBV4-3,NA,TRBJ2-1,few,TGCGCCAGCAGCCAACCCTACGCCCGGGAGCAGTTCTTC,CASSQPYAREQFF
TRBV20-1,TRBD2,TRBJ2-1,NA,TGCAGTGCTAGGGGCGGGAGTGGGGGAACTAGCAATGGGCAGTTCTTC,CSARGGSGGTSNGQFF
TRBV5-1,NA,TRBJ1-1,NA,TGCGCCAGCAGCATTCAGGGGAGAGAGACTGAAGCTTTCTTT,CASSIQGRETEAFF
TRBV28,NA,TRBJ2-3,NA,TGTGCCAGCAGTTTCCGGCCGTCAGATACGCAGTATTTT,CASSFRPSDTQYF
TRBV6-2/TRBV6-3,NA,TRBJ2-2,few,TGTGCCAGCAGTTTCGGACACTCGAACACCGGGGAGCTGTTTTTT,CASSFGHSNTGELFF
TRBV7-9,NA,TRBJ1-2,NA,TGTGCCAGCAGCTCCCACCTCTCTACAGTAATCTATGGCTACACCTTC,CASSSHLSTVIYGYTF
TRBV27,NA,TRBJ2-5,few,TGTGCCAGCAGTAACCAGGGTGCGCAGTACTTC,CASSNQGAQYF
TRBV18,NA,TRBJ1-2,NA,TGTGCCAGCTCTTCCGCCGGACTGACGAACTATGGCTACACCTTC,CASSSAGLTNYGYTF
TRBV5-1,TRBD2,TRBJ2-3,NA,TGCGCCAGCAGCCCTTCCCCTTCACTAGCGGGGAACACAGATACGCAGTATTTT,CASSPSPSLAGNTDTQYF
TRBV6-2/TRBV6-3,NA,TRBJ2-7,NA,TGTGCCAGCAGCACACAGGGTTTAATCTACGAGCAGTACTTC,CASSTQGLIYEQYF
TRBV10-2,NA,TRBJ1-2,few,TGCGCCAGCAGTGATCCGGCAGTCTATGGCTACACCTTC,CASSDPAVYGYTF
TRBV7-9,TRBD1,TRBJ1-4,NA,TGTGCCAGCAGCTCACCGGGACAGGGCCCTCTTAATGAAAAACTGTTTTTT,CASSSPGQGPLNEKLFF
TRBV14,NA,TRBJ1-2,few,TGTGCCAGCAGCCTGGGCCCGGGTGTTCGCTATGGCTACACCTTC,CASSLGPGVRYGYTF
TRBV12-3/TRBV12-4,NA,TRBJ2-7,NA,TGTGCCAGCAGCGACAGGTATTCCTACGAGCAGTACTTC,CASSDRYSYEQYF
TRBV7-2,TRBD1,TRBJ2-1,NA,TGTGCCAGCAGCTTAACCCCGACAGGGTTTACTCCGAATGAGCAGTTCTTC,CASSLTPTGFTPNEQFF
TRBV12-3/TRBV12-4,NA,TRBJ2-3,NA,TGTGCGCAGGGCGCCTACGCAGATACGCAGTATTTT,CAQGAYADTQYF